This note documents a single T cell receptor (beta chain) sequence. What it binds is unknown. This record belongs to a study of tumor-infiltrating lymphocytes in localized non-small cell lung cancer. Points from the study as a whole: No T-cell fraction difference was seen between IM1 and IM2 tumors. Tumor T-cell fraction was not associated with recurrence-free survival. Compared with uninvolved lung, tumors showed higher T cell infiltration by TCRbeta sequencing.

The table came from immunoSEQ multiplex PCR; TCRdb's copy has only in-frame clones and leaves some out. Here the sample spans about 12,000 clones, about 83% being singletons. The TCR was taken from a human donor with non-small cell lung cancer. The sequencing input was lung tumor tissue.

The DNA of the CDR3 is TGTGCCAGCAGCCAGAGGGGCTGGACTGAAGCTTTCTTT. Protein sequence: CASSQRGWTEAFF. This rearrangement joins TRBV7-2 to TRBJ1-1; TRBD1 might be the D (5 bases). Trimming pared 5 bases from V and 5 bases from J, leaving 12 bases between. The germline gives CDR1 SGHTA, CDR2 FQGNSA. This CDR3 has 13 amino acids.